The source of this T cell receptor beta chain is a study of immune reconstitution after stem cell transplant in scleroderma (dated 2017 in TCRdb). The CDR3 runs 14 amino acids, cysteine and phenylalanine included. Only the CDR3 DNA stays, 42 bases, in frame from base 1. Trimming removed 6 bases from V and 5 bases from J, leaving 13 bases between the germline ends. CDR1 and CDR2 are drawn from the germline V gene: MNHNS, SASEGT. Library prep was done by RT-PCR. Sequencing was performed on an Illumina MiSeq. TCRdb itself trimmed the public reads at Q25 with fastp, ran MiXCR and retained productive beta chains. Duplicate CDR3 protein sequences are folded into a single record with the most common DNA and genes. For this sample there are under 2,500 distinct CDR3 sequences; roughly a tenth appear just once. The ten largest account for 25% to 35% of the sample. This clonotype is classified as medium-sized (0.01 to 0.1%). No cognate antigen has been identified for it. The record has no base qualities; no much larger clone is one base away.

Sample collection occurred before or after autologous hematopoietic stem cell transplantation (not recorded which). This clonotype was sampled from a female donor with systemic sclerosis. Recombination joined TRBV6-1 with TRBJ2-2; the D gene is perhaps TRBD2, on 5 matching bases. The CDR3: CASRGRWDTGELFF. In nucleotide form, the sequence is TGTGCCAGCAGGGGGAGATGGGATACCGGGGAGCTGTTTTTT.